Given below is one T cell receptor beta chain in context. CDR3 length equals 13 residues. Germline CDR1 MNHEY, CDR2 SVGEGT. The germline V and J ends were trimmed by 6 bases and 6 bases, with 14 bases remaining between them. Sequenced patients had shown CD8+CD57+ cell expansion by flow cytometry. The entry originates in a study of CD8+CD57+ T cells in acquired aplastic anemia. The wider study: Recorded DNA amounts for sorted CD4+ and CD8+ cells had an average of approximately 3 ug.

TCR beta VDJ and CDR3 profiling used genomic DNA as template. A single record per CDR3 protein comes from TCRdb applying MiXCR to the reads. Altogether 450,000 to 600,000 distinct CDR3 sequences are present, roughly a third being singletons, with the ten largest covering about 0.8%. The sample consisted of sorted CD4+, CD8+, or CD8+CD57+ T cells (not recorded which) from PBMCs. This receptor was taken from a human donor with aplastic anemia. The rearrangement joins TRBV6-2 or TRBV6-3 to TRBJ1-1; D ambiguous. CDR3 in DNA: TGTGCCAGCAGGACCGATGAGATAGCTGAAGCTTTCTTT. Protein product: CASRTDEIAEAFF.